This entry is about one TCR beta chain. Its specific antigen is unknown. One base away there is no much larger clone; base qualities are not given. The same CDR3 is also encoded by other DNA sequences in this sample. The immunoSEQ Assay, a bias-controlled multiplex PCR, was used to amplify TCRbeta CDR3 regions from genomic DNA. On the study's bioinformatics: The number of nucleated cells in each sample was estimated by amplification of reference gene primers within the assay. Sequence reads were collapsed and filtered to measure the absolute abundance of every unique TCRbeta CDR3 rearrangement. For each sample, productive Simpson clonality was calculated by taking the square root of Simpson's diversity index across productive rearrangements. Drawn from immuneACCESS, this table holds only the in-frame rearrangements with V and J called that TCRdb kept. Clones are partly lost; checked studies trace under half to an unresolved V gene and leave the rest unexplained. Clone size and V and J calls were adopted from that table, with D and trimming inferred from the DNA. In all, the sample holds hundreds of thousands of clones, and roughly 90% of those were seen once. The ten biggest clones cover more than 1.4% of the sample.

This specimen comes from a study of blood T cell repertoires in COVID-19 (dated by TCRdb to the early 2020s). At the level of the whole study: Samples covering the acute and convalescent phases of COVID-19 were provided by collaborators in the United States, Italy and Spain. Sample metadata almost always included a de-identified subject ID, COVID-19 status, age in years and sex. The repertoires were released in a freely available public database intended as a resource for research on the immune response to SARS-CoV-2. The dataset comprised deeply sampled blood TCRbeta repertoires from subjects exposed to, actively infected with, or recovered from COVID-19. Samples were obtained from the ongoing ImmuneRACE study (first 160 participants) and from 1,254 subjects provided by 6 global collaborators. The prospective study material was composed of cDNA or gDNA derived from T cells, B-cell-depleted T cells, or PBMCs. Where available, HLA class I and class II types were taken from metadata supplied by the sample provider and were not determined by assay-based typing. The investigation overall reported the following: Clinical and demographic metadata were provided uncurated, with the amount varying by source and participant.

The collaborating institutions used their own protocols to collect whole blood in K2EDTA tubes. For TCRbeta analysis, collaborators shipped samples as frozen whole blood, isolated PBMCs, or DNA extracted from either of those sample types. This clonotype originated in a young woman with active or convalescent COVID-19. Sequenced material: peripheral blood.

The CDR3 region: CASSLDRVGYTF. The sequenced DNA: TGCGCCAGCAGCTTAGACAGGGTTGGCTACACCTTC. The chain uses TRBV5-1 and TRBJ1-2, with 7 bases in between that match TRBD1. CDR1 and CDR2 were assigned from the germline V gene as SGHRS and YFSETQ. There are 12 amino acids in the CDR3, from cysteine to phenylalanine inclusive. Of the read, only the CDR3 DNA is kept; its 36 bases are in frame from base 1. Trimmed from V: 2 bases; trimmed from J: 7 bases; junction bases lacking a gene match: 2.